This T cell receptor beta chain was identified in a study of blood T cell repertoires in COVID-19. Study-wide context: COVID-19 samples, acute and convalescent, were from the United States, Italy and Spain. Sources were T cells, B-cell-depleted T cells, or PBMCs; the material itself was cDNA or gDNA.

The V gene's germline CDR1 is SEHNR and CDR2 FQNEAQ (reference sequence). J was trimmed by 10 bases and V by 3 bases; bases with no gene match: 11. This CDR3 contains 17 residues. Authors' methods: Researchers report that nucleated cell counts were estimated from reference gene primer amplification. The data were produced by immunoSEQ multiplex PCR, yet TCRdb's version contains in-frame clones alone and is incomplete. The DNA was the basis for D and trimming; V, J and clone size are from that table. This table holds roughly 480,000 clones, roughly 89% found once. Seattle-derived patients entered the study during active infection and were followed longitudinally.

The receptor's source is a man aged 18 to 30 with COVID-19, enrolled during active disease. The sample was peripheral blood. The V and J genes are TRBV7-9 and TRBJ2-1; 14 bases match TRBD2. The CDR3 nucleotides read TGTGCCAGCAGCTTTATCGGTTGGACTAGCGGGGGGAGAGAGCAGTTCTTC. Translated, it gives CASSFIGWTSGGREQFF.